The clone carrying this T cell receptor beta chain was observed a handful of times. The record originates from a study of patients and donors after allogeneic stem cell transplantation. The CDR3 totals 13 residues. Trimming took off 5 bases at V and 6 bases at J, with 11 bases between the two ends. TCRdb re-analysed the RT-PCR reads in MiXCR, keeping a single row per CDR3 protein. The repertoire includes around 170,000 distinct CDR3 sequences, approximately 24% of them detected once, and more than 25% sits in the top ten. The chain uses TRBV12-3 or TRBV12-4 and TRBJ1-5; D gene unclear. The sequence derives from a human donor who was either an allogeneic HSCT recipient or a stem cell or donor lymphocyte infusion donor (not recorded which). It is not recorded whose cells these are; they may come from a transplant donor. The sequencing sample was made of blood, either unsorted or a sorted T cell fraction (not recorded which). CDR3 bases: TGTGCCAGCAGTCCCCCCGGATCTCAGCCCCAGCATTTT. Protein product: CASSPPGSQPQHF.